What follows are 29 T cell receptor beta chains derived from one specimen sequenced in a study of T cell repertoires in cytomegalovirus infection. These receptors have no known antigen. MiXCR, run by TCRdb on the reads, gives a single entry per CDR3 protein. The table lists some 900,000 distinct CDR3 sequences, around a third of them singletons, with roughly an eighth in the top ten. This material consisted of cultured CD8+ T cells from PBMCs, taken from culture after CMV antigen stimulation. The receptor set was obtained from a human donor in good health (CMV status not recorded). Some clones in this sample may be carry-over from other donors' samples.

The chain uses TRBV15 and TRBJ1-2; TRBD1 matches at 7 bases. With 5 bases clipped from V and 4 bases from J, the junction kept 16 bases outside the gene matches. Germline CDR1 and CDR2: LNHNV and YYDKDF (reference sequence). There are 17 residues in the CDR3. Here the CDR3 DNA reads TGTGCCACCAGCGGACCCGGGACAGAACTCGACGGCTATGGCTACACCTTC. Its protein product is CATSGPGTELDGYGYTF.

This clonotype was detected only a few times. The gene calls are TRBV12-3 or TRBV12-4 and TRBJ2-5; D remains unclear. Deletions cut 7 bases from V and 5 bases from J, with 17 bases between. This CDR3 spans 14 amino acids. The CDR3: CASNVDTARETQYF. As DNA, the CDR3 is TGTGCCAGCAACGTCGACACGGCCCGGGAGACCCAGTACTTC.

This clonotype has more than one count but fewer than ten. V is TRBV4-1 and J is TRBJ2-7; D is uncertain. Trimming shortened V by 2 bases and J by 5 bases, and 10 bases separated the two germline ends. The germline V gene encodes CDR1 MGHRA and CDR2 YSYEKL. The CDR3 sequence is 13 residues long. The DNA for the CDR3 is TGCGCCAGCAGCCAAAGGGCCAGCGACGAGCAGTACTTC. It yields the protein CASSQRASDEQYF.

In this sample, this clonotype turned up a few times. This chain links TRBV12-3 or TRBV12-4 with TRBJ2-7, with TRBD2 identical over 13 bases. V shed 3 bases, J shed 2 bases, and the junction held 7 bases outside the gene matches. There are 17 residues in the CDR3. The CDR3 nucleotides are TGTGCCAGCAGTTTTTGGACTAGCGGGGGCCTCCCCTACGAGCAGTACTTC. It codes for CASSFWTSGGLPYEQYF.

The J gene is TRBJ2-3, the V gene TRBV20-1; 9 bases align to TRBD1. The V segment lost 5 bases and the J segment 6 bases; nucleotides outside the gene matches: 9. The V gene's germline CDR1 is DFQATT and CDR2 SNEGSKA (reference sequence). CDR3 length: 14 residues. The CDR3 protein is CSAPRDRDADTQYF. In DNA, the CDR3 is TGCAGTGCTCCGAGGGACAGGGATGCGGATACGCAGTATTTT.

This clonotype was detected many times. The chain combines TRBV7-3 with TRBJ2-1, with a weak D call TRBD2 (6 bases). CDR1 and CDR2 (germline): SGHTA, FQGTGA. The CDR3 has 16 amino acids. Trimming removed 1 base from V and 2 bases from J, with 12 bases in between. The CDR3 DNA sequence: TGTGCCAGCAGCTTAATGGGGGGAGCGACCTACAATGAGCAGTTCTTC. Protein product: CASSLMGGATYNEQFF.

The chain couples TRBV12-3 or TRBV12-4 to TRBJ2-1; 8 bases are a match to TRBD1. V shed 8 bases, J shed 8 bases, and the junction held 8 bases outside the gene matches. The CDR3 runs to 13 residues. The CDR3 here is CASWSQGAHEQFF. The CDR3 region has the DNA TGTGCCAGCTGGAGCCAGGGGGCCCATGAGCAGTTCTTC.

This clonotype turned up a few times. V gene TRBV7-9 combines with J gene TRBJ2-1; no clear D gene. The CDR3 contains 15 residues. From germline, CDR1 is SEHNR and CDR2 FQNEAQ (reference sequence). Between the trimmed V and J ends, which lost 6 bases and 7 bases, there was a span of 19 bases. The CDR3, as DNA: TGTGCCAGCAGTTCCCCCCCCCATTGGGGAAATGAGCAGTTCTTC. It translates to CASSSPPHWGNEQFF.

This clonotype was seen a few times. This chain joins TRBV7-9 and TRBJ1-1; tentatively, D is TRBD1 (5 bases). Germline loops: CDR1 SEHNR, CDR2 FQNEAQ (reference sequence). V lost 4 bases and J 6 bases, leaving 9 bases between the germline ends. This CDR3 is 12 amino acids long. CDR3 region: CASSSAGPEAFF. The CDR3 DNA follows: TGTGCCAGCAGCTCGGCAGGGCCTGAAGCTTTCTTT.

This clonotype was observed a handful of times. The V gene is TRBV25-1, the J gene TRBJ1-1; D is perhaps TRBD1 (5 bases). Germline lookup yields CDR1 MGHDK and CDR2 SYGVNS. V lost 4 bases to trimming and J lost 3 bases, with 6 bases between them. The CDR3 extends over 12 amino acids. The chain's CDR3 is CASSVGHTEAFF. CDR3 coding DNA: TGTGCCAGCAGTGTGGGGCACACTGAAGCTTTCTTT.

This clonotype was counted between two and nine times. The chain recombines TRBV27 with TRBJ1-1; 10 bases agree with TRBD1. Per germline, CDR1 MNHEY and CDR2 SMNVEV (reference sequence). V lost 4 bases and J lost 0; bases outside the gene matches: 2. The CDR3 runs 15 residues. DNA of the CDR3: TGTGCCAGCAGTTGGGACAGGGGACTGAACACTGAAGCTTTCTTT. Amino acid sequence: CASSWDRGLNTEAFF.

CDR3: CASSVGWEWNTEAFF. CDR3 bases: TGTGCCAGCAGCGTAGGTTGGGAGTGGAACACTGAAGCTTTCTTT. The chain couples TRBV9 to TRBJ1-1; no firm D call. The CDR3 totals 15 residues. Germline lookup yields CDR1 SGDLS and CDR2 YYNGEE. Deletions cut 0 bases from V and 1 base from J, with 10 bases between.

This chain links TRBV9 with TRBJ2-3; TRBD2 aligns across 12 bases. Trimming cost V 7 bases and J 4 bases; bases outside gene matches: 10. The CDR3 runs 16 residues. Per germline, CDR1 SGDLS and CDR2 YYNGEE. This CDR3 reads CASGKFGLAGSDTQYF. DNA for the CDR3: TGTGCCAGCGGGAAATTTGGACTAGCGGGGTCAGATACGCAGTATTTT.

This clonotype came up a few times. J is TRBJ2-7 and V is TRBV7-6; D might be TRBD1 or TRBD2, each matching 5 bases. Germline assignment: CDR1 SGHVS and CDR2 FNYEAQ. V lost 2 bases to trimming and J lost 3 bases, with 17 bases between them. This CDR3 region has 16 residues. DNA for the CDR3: TGTGCCAGCAGCTTAAGGGCCAATGGGGGTCTCTACGAGCAGTACTTC. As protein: CASSLRANGGLYEQYF.

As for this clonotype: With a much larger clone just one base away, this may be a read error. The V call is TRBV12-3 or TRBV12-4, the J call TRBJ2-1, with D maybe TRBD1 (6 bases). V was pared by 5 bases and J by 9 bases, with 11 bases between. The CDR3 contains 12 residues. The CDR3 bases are TGTGCCAGCAGTGTAGTGGGGGCTGAGCAGTTCTTC. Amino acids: CASSVVGAEQFF.

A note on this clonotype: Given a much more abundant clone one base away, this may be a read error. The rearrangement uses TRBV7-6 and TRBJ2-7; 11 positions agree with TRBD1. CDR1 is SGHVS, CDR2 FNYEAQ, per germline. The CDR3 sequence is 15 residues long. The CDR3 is CVSSSPGTGGYEQYF. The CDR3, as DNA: TGTGTCAGCAGCTCGCCCGGGACAGGGGGCTACGAGCAGTACTTC.

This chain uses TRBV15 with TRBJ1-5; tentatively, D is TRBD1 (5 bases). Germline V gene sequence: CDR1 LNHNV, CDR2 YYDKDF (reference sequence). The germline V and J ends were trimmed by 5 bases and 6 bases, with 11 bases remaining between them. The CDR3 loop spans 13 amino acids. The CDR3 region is CATSGQGGQPQHF. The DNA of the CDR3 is TGTGCCACCAGCGGGCAGGGAGGTCAGCCCCAGCATTTT.

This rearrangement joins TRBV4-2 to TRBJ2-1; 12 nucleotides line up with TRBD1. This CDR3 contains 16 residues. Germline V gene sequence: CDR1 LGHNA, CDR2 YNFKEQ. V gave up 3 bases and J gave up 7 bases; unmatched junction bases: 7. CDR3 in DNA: TGTGCCAGCAGCCAGCCGGGACAGGGGGCTAAGAATGAGCAGTTCTTC. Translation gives CASSQPGQGAKNEQFF.

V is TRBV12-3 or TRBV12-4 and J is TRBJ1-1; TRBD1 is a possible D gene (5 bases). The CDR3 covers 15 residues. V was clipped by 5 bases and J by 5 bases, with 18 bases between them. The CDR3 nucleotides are TGTGCCAGCAGTCCCCCCGGGGGTAAACGGACTGAAGCTTTCTTT. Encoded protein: CASSPPGGKRTEAFF.

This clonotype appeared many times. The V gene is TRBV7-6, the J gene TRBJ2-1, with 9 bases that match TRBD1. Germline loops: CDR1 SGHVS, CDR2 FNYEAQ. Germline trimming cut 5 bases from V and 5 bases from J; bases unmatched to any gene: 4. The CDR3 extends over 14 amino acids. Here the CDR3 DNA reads TGTGCCAGCAGCCCCCGACAGGGGGACAATGAGCAGTTCTTC. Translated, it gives CASSPRQGDNEQFF.

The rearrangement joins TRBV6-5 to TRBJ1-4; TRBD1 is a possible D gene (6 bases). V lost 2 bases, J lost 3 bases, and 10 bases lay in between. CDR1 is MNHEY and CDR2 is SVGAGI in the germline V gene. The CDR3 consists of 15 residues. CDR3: CASSYEGGSNEKLFF. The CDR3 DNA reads TGTGCCAGCAGTTACGAGGGGGGGTCTAATGAAAAACTGTTTTTT.

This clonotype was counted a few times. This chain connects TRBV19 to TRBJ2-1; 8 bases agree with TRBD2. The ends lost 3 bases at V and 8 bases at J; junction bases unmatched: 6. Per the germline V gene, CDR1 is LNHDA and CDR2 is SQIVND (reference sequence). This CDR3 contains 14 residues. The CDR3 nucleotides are TGTGCCAGTAGTATCGGGGGGGGCCCACATGAGCAGTTCTTC. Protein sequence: CASSIGGGPHEQFF.

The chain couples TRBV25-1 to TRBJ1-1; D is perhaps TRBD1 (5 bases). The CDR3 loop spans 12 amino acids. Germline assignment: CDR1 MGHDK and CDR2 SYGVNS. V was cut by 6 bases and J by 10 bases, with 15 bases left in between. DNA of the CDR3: TGTGCCAGCAGGGCAGGGTTTTTTGGAGCTTTCTTT. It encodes CASRAGFFGAFF.

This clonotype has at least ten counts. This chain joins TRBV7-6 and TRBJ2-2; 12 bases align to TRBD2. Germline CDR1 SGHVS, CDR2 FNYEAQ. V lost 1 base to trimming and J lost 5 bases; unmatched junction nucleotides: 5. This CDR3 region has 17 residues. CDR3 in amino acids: CASSLVLAGGRTGELFF. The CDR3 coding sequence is TGTGCCAGCAGCTTAGTACTAGCGGGGGGTCGGACCGGGGAGCTGTTTTTT. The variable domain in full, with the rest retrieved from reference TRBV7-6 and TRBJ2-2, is GAGVSQSPRYKVTKRGQDVALRCDPISGHVSLYWYRQALGQGPEFLTYFNYEAQQDKSGLPNDRFSAERPEGSISTLTIQRTEQRDSAMYRCASSLVLAGGRTGELFFGEGSRLTVL.

The CDR3 loop is CASTPRGDQSNQPQHF. The CDR3 DNA follows: TGTGCCAGTACCCCTAGGGGGGATCAAAGCAATCAGCCCCAGCATTTT. The V gene is TRBV19, the J gene TRBJ1-5, with D perhaps TRBD1 (6 bases). Germline CDR1 and CDR2: LNHDA and SQIVND (reference sequence). The CDR3 has 16 amino acids. Trimming shortened V by 7 bases and J by 1 base, and 17 bases separated the two germline ends. The whole variable domain, remainder taken from reference TRBV19 and TRBJ1-5, is DGGITQSPKYLFRKEGQNVTLSCEQNLNHDAMYWYRQDPGQGLRLIYYSQIVNDFQKGDIAEGYSVSREKKESFPLTVTSAQKNPTAFYLCASTPRGDQSNQPQHFGDGTRLSIL.

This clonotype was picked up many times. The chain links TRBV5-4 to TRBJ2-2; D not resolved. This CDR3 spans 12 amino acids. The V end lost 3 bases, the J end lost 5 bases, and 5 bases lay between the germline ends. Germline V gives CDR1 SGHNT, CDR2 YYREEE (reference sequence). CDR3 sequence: CASSSLTGELFF. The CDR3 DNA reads TGTGCCAGCAGCTCCTTGACCGGGGAGCTGTTTTTT.

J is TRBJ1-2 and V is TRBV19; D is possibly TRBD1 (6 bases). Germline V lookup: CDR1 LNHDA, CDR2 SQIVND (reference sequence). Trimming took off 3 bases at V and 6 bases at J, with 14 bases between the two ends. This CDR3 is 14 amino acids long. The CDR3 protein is CASSIATGLDGYTF. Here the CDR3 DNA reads TGTGCCAGTAGTATCGCGACAGGACTGGATGGCTACACCTTC.

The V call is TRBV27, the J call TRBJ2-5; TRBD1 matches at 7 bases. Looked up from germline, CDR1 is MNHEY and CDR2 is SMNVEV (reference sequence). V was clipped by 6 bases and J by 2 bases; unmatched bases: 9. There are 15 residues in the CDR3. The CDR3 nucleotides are TGTGCCAGCAGCCTGCAGGGGGTTTGGCAAGAGACCCAGTACTTC. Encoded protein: CASSLQGVWQETQYF.

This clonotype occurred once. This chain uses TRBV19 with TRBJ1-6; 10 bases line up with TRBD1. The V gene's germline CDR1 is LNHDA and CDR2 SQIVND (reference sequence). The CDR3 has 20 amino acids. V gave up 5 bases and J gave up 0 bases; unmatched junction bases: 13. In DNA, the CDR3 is TGTGCCAGTAGTTCCGACCGGGACAGGGGCGTAAGCTCCTATAATTCACCCCTCCACTTT. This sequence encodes CASSSDRDRGVSSYNSPLHF.